The 2 T cell receptor beta chains below were found in one sample sequenced in a study of chemoradiotherapy in HPV16-positive cancers. Clones were sequenced by immunoSEQ multiplex PCR, and TCRdb holds only the in-frame ones, with some missing. The sample records about 16,000 clones, about two thirds being singletons. Sample: tumor tissue, taken from a patient who underwent chemoradiotherapy. The origin of the receptors is a human donor with HPV-associated anogenital cancer.

The V gene is TRBV19, the J gene TRBJ2-3; 7 bases are shared with TRBD1. After removal of 2 bases from V and 5 bases from J, the junction contained 4 bases not matched to a gene. This CDR3 has 14 residues. Germline CDR1 reads LNHDA; CDR2 reads SQIVND (reference sequence). Written as DNA, the CDR3 is TGTGCCAGTAGTATAACACACAGGGGAGATACGCAGTATTTT. It codes for CASSITHRGDTQYF.

The chain uses TRBV7-2 and TRBJ2-7, with D perhaps matching TRBD2 (5 bases). V lost 4 bases and J 3 bases, leaving 13 bases between the germline ends. The CDR3 spans 14 residues. From germline, CDR1 is SGHTA and CDR2 FQGNSA. CDR3 bases: TGTGCCAGCAGCTCGAGGAGTAGCGTCTACGAGCAGTACTTC. Its protein is CASSSRSSVYEQYF.